This entry describes one TCR beta chain. This specimen belongs to a study of blood T cell repertoires in COVID-19. As for the study in general: The origin of the acute and convalescent COVID-19 samples was the United States, Italy and Spain.

Germline CDR1 is MNHEY and CDR2 is SVGAGI. The length of the CDR3 is 15 residues. V lost 5 bases to trimming and J lost 7 bases; unmatched junction nucleotides: 9. TCRdb keeps only in-frame clones here, not all; method: immunoSEQ multiplex PCR. The sample yields approximately 16,000 clones, 89% seen once. The specimen sequenced was peripheral blood. The rearrangement joins TRBV6-5 to TRBJ1-5; 9 bases align to TRBD1. The TCR was taken from an older man with acute or convalescent COVID-19. DNA of the CDR3: TGTGCCAGCAGTATCCAACAGGGGGCTAACCAGCCCCAGCATTTT. Translation gives CASSIQQGANQPQHF.